The present entry profiles one T cell receptor beta chain with its context. The antigen this receptor binds is unknown. No per-base quality is available; no much larger clone lies one base away. Germline trimming amounts to 0 bases on V and 2 bases on J, with 1 as the count of junction bases outside the gene matches. Looking up the germline V gene yields CDR1 SGHDT and CDR2 YYEEEE. From cysteine to phenylalanine, the CDR3 is 15 amino acids long. The entry retains the CDR3 DNA only, 45 bases that are in frame from base 1. The data were taken from a study of blood T cell repertoires in COVID-19 (dated by TCRdb to 2019 to 2021). In the study overall: Collaborator samples came from the United States, Italy and Spain and covered acute and convalescent phases of COVID-19. The prospective study material was composed of cDNA or gDNA derived from T cells, B-cell-depleted T cells, or PBMCs. The dataset comprised deeply sampled blood TCRbeta repertoires from subjects exposed to, actively infected with, or recovered from COVID-19. A freely available public database, intended as a resource for researchers studying the immune response to SARS-CoV-2, is where the repertoires were released. The samples were drawn from two sources: the first 160 participants of the ongoing ImmuneRACE study, and 1,000 to 1,500 subjects contributed by 6 global collaborators. Sample metadata almost always included a de-identified subject ID, COVID-19 status, age in years and sex. HLA class I and class II types, where available, came from metadata supplied by the sample provider rather than from assay-based typing.

Whole blood was collected in K2EDTA tubes by collaborating institutions according to the institutions' own protocols. For TCRbeta analysis, collaborator samples were shipped as frozen whole blood, as isolated PBMCs, or as DNA extracted from either sample type. TCRbeta CDR3 regions were amplified from genomic DNA by means of the immunoSEQ Assay, a bias-controlled multiplex PCR. As for the authors' bioinformatics: The number of nucleated cells in each sample was estimated from the amplification of reference gene primers within the assay. To quantify the absolute abundance of each unique TCRbeta CDR3 rearrangement, sequence reads were collapsed and filtered. For each sample, productive Simpson clonality was calculated as the square root of Simpson's diversity index across productive rearrangements. What TCRdb holds here is the immuneACCESS table cut down to in-frame rearrangements. Part of the clones is not present; checked against another copy, under half of the missing clones reflect an unresolved V gene, and the others are unexplained. Clone size and the V and J calls come from that table; the DNA yielded D and trimming. The table for this sample lists roughly 230,000 clones; roughly four fifths of them were counted only once. The ten largest clones add up to 4.4% of the sample.

The study at large found these results: How much clinical and demographic metadata was included differed by source and by participant, and the metadata was provided uncurated.

The sequence links TRBV5-6 to TRBJ2-3; 9 central bases correspond to TRBD1. The sequencing sample was made of peripheral blood. This clonotype originated in a middle-aged man with active or convalescent COVID-19. Read as DNA, the sequence is TGTGCCAGCAGCTTGGGGACAGGGGACACAGATACGCAGTATTTT. Translated, it reads CASSLGTGDTDTQYF.